Below, one TCR beta chain is given with its context. Its binding antigen is unknown. No base-level quality is on record; no much larger clone is a single base apart. CDR1 and CDR2 are drawn from the germline V gene (reference sequence): LGHDT, YNNKEL. There are 19 amino acids in the CDR3, from cysteine to phenylalanine inclusive. The read is trimmed to its CDR3 DNA, 57 bases read in frame from base 1. V is pruned by 3 bases and J by 0 bases, leaving 7 bases of the junction without a gene match. This sample stems from a study of blood T cells in healthy people across ages (dated by TCRdb to the mid-2010s). Broadly, across the study: In model experiments, template switching captured about one uniquely barcoded TCR beta cDNA molecule for every two T cells. To track age-related changes in TCR beta repertoire diversity, the study relied on deep sequencing normalized with unique cDNA molecular identifiers. Four age groups were formed from the donors: young (average approximately 15 years), middle-aged (just under 40), aged (around 62) and long-lived (approximately 78). To avoid experimental bias, donors of different ages were distributed randomly across sequencing lanes. For two donors (one aged 18 to 29 and one aged 80 or older), the study analyzed two additional independent replicas of 1 million unique cDNA reads from the same blood draw. General conclusions and limits of the study: Compared with the aged group, the long-lived group had more naive CD4+ T cells, fewer expanded clones and increased TCR diversity, suggesting age selection. Conclusive comparison of naive and antigen-experienced compartments was prevented by the profiling of bulk unsorted PBMCs. Observed TCR beta diversity per million T cells fell roughly linearly with age, and a significant reduction was already apparent by age about 43. Because the CMV infection status of the donors was unknown, age-related changes in expanded clonotypes may potentially have been confounded. The percentage of naive T cells measured by flow cytometry correlated strongly with observed TCR beta diversity. Total diversity estimates from one million sequenced T cells were considered lower bounds and underestimates.

Library generation was performed with 5' RACE. Reads for this sample came from an Illumina HiSeq 2500. A second PCR of about 6 to 11 cycles was run with a J-beta primer mix and a sample-barcoded 5' primer. Each TCR beta cDNA molecule received a unique molecular identifier from a template-switch 5' adaptor carrying 12 random nucleotides. Each sample yielded at least 3 million CDR3-containing paired-end reads. First-strand cDNA was synthesized from all RNA with the Mint cDNA synthesis kit, primed by a TRBC-specific oligonucleotide. After uracil-DNA glycosylase treatment, a first 18-cycle PCR used universal primers M1SS and BC2_uni_R on all cDNA. The study's processing was this. Normalization of each sample was performed by random selection of 1 million high-quality reads, each carrying a distinct molecular identifier. Reads with shared molecular identifiers were discarded instead of being binned into consensus sequences. MiTCR, with a Q25 quality threshold and the strictest error-elimination algorithm, was used for CDR3 identification, clonotype clustering and error correction. A nonparametric unseen species model with Euler transformation was used to estimate a lower bound on total TCR beta diversity. In-frame beta chains were kept once TCRdb had trimmed the public reads at Q25 with fastp and called clones with MiXCR. All rows with the same CDR3 protein become a single entry with the most common DNA and genes. These V and J calls originate from TCRdb's pipeline instead of the authors' own analysis. This sample gives 920,000 or so distinct CDR3 sequences in total; 35% to 50% of them show up just once. In total, the top ten clones hold approximately 17% of the sample.

The donors were some 39 Caucasian individuals from Russia, aged roughly 6 to 90 years, who were systemically healthy. Approximately 9.7 milliliters of peripheral blood were drawn from each donor into EDTA-treated Vacutainer tubes. Ficoll-Paque density-gradient centrifugation was used to isolate PBMCs, with at least 6.5 million per sample. Trizol reagent was used to extract total RNA from the PBMCs, yielding at least 6 micrograms per sample. The percentages of naive CD45RAhigh/CD27high T cells were determined by flow cytometry on a PBMC aliquot from every donor. The chain is assembled from TRBV3-1 and TRBJ2-1; 14 junctional bases match TRBD2. The sample comprised blood. This receptor was identified in a woman between 55 and 75 years old in good health. The nucleotides read TGTGCCAGCAGCCACTCCGGGACTAGCGGGAGTAGCTCCTACAATGAGCAGTTCTTC. Its protein reads: CASSHSGTSGSSSYNEQFF.